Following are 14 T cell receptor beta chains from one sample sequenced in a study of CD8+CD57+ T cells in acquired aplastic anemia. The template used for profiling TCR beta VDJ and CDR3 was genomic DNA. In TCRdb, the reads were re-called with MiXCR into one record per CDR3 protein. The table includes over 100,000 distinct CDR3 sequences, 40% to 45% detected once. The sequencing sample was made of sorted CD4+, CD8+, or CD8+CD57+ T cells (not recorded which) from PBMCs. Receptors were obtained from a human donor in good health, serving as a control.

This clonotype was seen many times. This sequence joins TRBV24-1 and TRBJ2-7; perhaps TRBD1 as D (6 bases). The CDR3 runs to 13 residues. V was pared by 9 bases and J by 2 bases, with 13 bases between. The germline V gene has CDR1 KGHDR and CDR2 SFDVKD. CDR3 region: CATAQGGAYEQYF. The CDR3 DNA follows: TGTGCCACCGCCCAAGGGGGAGCCTACGAGCAGTACTTC.

This chain's CDR3 is CASSERAEAPVNYF. The CDR3 region has the DNA TGTGCCAGCAGTGAACGGGCAGAGGCCCCCGTTAATTACTTC. The chain combines TRBV6-1 with TRBJ2-7; D gene ambiguous. Per the germline V gene, CDR1 is MNHNS and CDR2 is SASEGT. The V gene lost 2 bases and the J gene lost 13 bases, with 21 bases spanning the gap. The CDR3 has 14 residues.

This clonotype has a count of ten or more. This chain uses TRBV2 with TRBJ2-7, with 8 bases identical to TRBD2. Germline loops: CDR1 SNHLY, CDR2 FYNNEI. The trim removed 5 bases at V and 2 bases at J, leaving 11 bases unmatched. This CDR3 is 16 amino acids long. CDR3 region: CASSPPSGTSTYEQYF. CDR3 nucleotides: TGTGCCAGCAGTCCCCCGTCCGGGACTAGTACCTACGAGCAGTACTTC. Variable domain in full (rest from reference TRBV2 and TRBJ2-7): EPEVTQTPSHQVTQMGQEVILRCVPISNHLYFYWYRQILGQKVEFLVSFYNNEISEKSEIFDDQFSVERPDGSNFTLKIRSTKLEDSAMYFCASSPPSGTSTYEQYFGPGTRLTVT.

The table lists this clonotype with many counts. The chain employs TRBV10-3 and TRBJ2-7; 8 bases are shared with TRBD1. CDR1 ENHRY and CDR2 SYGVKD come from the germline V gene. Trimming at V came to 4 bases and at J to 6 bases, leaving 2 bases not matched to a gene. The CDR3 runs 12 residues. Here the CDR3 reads CAISVDRVEQYF. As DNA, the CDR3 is TGTGCCATCAGTGTGGACAGGGTCGAGCAGTACTTC.

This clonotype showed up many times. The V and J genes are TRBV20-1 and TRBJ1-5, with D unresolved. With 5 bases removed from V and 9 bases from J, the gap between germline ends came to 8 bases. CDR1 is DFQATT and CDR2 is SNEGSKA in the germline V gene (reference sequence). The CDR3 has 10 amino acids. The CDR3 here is CSALLPPQHF. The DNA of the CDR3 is TGCAGTGCTTTACTCCCGCCCCAGCATTTT.

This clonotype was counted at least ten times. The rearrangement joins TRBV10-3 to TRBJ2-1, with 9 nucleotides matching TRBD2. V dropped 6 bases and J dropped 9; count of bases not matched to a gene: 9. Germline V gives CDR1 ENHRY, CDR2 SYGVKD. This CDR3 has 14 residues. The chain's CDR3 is CAISRLAEVGEQFF. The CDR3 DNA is TGTGCCATCAGCCGACTAGCGGAGGTAGGTGAGCAGTTCTTC.

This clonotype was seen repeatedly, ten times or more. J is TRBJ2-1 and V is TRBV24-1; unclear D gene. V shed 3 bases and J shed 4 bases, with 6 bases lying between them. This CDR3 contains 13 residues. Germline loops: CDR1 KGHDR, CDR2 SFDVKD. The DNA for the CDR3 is TGTGCCACCAGTGATCCGGGTTACAATGAGCAGTTCTTC. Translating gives CATSDPGYNEQFF.

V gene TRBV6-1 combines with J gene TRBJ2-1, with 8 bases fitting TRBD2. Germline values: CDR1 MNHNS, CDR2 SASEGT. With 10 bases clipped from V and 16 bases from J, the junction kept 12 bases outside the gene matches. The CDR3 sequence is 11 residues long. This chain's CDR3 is CATLSGLEGFF. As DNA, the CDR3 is TGTGCCACCCTGTCGGGACTAGAGGGATTCTTC.

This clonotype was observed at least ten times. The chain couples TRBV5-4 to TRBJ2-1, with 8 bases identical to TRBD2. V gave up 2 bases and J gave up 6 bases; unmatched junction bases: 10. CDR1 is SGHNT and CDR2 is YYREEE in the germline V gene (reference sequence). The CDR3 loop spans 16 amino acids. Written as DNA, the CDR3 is TGTGCCAGCAGCTTTCCCCCGGGACTAGGAGGCAATGAGCAGTTCTTC. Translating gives CASSFPPGLGGNEQFF.

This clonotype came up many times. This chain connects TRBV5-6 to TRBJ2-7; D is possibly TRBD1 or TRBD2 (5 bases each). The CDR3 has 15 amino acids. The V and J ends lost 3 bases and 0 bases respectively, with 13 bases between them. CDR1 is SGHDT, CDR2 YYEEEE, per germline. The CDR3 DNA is TGTGCCAGCAGCTGGGGGAGACTGAGCTCCTACGAGCAGTACTTC. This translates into CASSWGRLSSYEQYF.

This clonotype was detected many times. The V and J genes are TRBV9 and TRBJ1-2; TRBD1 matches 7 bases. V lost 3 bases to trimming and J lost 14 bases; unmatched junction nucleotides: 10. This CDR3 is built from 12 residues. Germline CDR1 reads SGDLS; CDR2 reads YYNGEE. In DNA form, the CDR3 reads TGTGCCAGCAGCGCCCGGGACAGCTCTCCGACCTTC. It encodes CASSARDSSPTF.

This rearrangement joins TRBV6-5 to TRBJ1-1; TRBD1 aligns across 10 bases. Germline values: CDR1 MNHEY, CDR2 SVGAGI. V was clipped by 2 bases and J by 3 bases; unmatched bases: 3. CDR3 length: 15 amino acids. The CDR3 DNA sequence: TGTGCCAGCAGTTACAGACAGGGGGCACACACTGAAGCTTTCTTT. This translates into CASSYRQGAHTEAFF.

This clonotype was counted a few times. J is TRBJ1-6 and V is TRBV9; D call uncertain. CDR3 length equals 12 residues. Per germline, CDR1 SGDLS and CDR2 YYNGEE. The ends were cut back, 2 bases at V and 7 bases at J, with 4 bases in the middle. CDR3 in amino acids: CASSVGNSPLHF. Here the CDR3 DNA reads TGTGCCAGCAGCGTGGGGAATTCACCCCTCCACTTT.

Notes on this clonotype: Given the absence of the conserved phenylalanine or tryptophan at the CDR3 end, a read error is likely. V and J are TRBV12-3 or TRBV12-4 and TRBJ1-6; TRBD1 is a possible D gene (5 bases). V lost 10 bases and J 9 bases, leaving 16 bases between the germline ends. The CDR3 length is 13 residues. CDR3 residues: CANRRGEVSPLHS. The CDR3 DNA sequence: TGTGCCAATCGGAGAGGGGAGGTTTCACCCCTCCACTCT.